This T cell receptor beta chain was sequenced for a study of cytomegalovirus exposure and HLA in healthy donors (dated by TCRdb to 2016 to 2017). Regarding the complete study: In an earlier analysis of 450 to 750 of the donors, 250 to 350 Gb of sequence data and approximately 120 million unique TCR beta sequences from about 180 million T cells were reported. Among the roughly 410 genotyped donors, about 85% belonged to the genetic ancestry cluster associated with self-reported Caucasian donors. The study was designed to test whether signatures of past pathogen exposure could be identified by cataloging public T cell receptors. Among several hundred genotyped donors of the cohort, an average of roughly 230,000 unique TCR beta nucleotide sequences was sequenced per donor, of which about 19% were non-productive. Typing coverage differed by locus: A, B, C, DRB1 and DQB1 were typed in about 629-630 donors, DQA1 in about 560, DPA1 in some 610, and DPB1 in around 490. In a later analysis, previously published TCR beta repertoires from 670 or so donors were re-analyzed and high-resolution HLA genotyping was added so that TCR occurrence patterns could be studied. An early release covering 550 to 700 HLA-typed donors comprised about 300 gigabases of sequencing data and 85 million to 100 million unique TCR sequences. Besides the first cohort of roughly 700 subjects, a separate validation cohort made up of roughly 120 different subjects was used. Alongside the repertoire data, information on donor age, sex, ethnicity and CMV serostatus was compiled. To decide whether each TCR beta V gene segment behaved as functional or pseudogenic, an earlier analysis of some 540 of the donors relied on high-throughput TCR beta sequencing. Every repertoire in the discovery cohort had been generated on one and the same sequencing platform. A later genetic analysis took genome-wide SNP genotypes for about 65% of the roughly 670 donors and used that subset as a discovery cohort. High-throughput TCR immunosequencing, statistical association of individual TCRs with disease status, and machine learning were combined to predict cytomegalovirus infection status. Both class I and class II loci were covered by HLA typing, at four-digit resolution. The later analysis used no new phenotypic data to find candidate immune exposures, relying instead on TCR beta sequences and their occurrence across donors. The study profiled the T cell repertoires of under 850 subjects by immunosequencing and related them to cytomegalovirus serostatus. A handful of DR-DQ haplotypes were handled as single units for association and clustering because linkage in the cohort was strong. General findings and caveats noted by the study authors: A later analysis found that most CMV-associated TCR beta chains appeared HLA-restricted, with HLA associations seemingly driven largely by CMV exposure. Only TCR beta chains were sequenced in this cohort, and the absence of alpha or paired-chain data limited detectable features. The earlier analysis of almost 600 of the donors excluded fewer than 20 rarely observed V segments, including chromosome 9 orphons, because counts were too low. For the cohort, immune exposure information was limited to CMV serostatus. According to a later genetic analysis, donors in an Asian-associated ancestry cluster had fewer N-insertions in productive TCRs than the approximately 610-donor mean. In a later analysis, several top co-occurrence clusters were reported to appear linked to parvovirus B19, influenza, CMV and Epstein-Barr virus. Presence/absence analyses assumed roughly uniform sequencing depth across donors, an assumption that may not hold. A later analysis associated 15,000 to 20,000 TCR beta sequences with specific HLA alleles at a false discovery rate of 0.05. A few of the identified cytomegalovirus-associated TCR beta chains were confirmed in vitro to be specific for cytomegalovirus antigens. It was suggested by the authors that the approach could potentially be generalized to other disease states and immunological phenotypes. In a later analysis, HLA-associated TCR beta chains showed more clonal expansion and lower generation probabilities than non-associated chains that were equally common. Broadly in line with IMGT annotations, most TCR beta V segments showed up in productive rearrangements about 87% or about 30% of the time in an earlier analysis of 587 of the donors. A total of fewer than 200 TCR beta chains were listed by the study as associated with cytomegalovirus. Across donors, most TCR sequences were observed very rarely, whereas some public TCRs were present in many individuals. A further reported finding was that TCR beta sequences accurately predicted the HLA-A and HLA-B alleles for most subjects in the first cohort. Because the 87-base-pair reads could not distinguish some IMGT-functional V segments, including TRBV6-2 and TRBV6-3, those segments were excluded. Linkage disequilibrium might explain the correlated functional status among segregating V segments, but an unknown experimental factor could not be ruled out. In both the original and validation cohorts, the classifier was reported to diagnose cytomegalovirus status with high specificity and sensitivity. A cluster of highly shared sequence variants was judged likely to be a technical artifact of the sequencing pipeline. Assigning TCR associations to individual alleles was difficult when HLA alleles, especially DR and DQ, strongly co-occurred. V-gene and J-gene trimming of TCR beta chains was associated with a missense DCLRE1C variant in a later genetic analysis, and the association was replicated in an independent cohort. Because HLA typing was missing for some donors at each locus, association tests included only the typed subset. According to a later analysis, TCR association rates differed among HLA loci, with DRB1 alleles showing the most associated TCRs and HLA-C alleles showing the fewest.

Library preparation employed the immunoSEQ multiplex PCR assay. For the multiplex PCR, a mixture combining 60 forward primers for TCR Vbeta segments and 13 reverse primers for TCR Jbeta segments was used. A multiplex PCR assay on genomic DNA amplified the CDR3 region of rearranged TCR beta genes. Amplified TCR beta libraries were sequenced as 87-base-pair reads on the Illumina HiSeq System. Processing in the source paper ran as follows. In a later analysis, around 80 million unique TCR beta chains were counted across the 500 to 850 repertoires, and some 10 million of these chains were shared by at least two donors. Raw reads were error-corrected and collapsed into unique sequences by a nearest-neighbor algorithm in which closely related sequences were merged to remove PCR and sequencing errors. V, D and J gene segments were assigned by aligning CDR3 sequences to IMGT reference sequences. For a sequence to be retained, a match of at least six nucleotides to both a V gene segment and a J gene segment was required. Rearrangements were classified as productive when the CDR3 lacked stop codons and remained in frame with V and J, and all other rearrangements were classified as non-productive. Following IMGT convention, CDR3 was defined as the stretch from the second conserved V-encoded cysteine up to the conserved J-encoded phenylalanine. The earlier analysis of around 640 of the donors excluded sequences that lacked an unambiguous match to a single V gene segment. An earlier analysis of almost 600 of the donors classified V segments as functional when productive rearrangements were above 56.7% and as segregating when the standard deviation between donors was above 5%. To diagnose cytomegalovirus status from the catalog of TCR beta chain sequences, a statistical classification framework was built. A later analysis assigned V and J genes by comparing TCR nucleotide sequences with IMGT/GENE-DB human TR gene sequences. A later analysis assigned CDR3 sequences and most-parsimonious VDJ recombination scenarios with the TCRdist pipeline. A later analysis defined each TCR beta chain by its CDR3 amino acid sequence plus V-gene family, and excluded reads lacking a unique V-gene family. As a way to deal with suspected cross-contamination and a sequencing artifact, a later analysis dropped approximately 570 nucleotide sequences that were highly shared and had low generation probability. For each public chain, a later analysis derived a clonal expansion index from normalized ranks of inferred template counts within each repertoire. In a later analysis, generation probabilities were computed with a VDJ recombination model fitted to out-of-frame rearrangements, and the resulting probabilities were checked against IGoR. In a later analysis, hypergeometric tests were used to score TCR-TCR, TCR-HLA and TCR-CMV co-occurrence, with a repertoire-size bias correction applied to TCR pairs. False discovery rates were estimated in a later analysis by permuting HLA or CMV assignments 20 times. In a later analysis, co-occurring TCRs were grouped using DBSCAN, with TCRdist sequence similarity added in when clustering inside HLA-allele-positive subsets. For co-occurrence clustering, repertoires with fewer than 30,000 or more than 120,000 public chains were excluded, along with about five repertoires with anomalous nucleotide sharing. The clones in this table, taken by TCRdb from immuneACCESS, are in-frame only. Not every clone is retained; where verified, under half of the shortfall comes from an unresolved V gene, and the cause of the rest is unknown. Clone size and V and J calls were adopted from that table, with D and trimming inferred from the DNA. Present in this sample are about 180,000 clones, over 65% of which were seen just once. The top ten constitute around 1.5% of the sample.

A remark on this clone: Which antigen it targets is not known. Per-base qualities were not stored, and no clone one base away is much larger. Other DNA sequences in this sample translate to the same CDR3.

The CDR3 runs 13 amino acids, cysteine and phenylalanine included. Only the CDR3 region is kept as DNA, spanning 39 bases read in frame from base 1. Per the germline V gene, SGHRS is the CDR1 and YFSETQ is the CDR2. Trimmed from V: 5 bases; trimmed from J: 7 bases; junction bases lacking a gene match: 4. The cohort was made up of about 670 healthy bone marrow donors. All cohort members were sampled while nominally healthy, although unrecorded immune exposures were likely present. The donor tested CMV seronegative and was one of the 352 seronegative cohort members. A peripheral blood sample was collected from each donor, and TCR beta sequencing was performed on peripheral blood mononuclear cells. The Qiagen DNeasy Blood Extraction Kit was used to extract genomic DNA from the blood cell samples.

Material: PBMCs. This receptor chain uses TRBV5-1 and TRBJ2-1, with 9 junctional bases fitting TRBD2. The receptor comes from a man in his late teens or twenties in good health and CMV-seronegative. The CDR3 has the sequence CASRLAGVNEQFF. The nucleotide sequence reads TGCGCCAGCAGGTTAGCGGGAGTAAATGAGCAGTTCTTC. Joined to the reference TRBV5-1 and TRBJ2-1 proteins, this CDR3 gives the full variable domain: KAGVTQTPRYLIKTRGQQVTLSCSPISGHRSVSWYQQTPGQGLQFLFEYFSETQRNKGNFPGRFSGRQFSNSRSEMNVSTLELGDSALYLCASRLAGVNEQFFGPGTRLTVL.